Each of the 26 T cell receptor beta chains below was sequenced from the same sample in a study of OX40 agonist ivuxolimab in advanced cancers. Repertoires were generated with immunoSEQ multiplex PCR, while TCRdb's copy carries only in-frame clones and drops some. Here the sample spans around 70,000 clones, around four fifths being singletons. The material was CD4+ or CD8+ T cells sorted from blood, obtained in a trial of the OX40 agonist ivuxolimab. Source of these receptors: an adult with an advanced solid tumor such as melanoma, head and neck, liver or kidney cancer.

The gene calls are TRBV5-5 and TRBJ2-1; D remains unclear. Germline CDR1 reads SGHKS; CDR2 reads YYEKEE (reference sequence). Trimming took 7 bases from V and 5 from J, leaving 10 bases between them. The CDR3 extends over 12 amino acids. In DNA form, the CDR3 reads TGTGCCAGCGGAGTGGGTCACAATGAGCAGTTCTTC. Translated: CASGVGHNEQFF.

This rearrangement joins TRBV19 to TRBJ2-1, with a possible D match to TRBD2 (6 bases). This CDR3 is built from 15 residues. V was shortened by 11 bases and J by 8 bases, with 25 bases between the two germline ends. CDR1 and CDR2 from the germline V gene are LNHDA and SQIVND (reference sequence). The CDR3 DNA reads as TGTGCCGCAAGCGGGCGGAACAGCTTCGGGGATGAGCAGTTCTTC. Amino acids: CAASGRNSFGDEQFF.

This chain joins TRBV6-4 and TRBJ2-2; 9 bases map to TRBD2. The CDR3 is 15 amino acids. Germline lookup yields CDR1 MRHNA and CDR2 SNTAGT. V trimming: 6 bases; J trimming: 7 bases; junction bases outside the gene matches: 9. The chain's CDR3 is CASSAAGGPNGELFF. In DNA, the CDR3 is TGTGCCAGCAGCGCCGCGGGAGGGCCGAACGGGGAGCTGTTTTTT.

The chain carries TRBV21-1 and TRBJ2-7. TRBV21-1 is flagged as a pseudogene. The CDR3 covers 12 residues. The CDR3 protein is CALQQSTYEQYF. Here the CDR3 DNA reads TGTGCCCTCCAGCAGTCTACCTACGAGCAGTACTTC.

The CDR3 nucleotides are TGTGCCAGTAGTAACGGACAGCACCAGCGTGAAAAACTGTTTTTT. Its protein product is CASSNGQHQREKLFF. J is TRBJ1-4 and V is TRBV19; the D gene is possibly TRBD1 (6 bases). From germline, CDR1 is LNHDA and CDR2 SQIVND (reference sequence). This CDR3 is built from 15 residues. Trimming left V 4 bases short and J 7 bases short, with 16 bases between.

The chain employs TRBV19 and TRBJ2-7, with 9 bases identical to TRBD2. The CDR3 totals 15 residues. Germline V gene data show CDR1 as LNHDA and CDR2 as SQIVND (reference sequence). With V trimmed by 3 bases and J by 5 bases, 8 bases remained unmatched. CDR3 in DNA: TGTGCCAGTAGTATGAATAGCGGGAGACGGGACGAGCAGTACTTC. Encoded protein: CASSMNSGRRDEQYF.

This rearrangement joins TRBV10-3 to TRBJ2-1, with 9 bases identical to TRBD2. The CDR3 loop spans 14 amino acids. CDR1 and CDR2 (germline): ENHRY, SYGVKD. The trim removed 2 bases at V and 10 bases at J, leaving 6 bases unmatched. The CDR3 region is CAISEAGGRGEQFF. CDR3 bases: TGTGCCATCAGTGAGGCGGGAGGGCGAGGGGAGCAGTTCTTC.

This clone appeared once. The chain links TRBV6-5 to TRBJ1-2; D remains unclear. Trimming cost V 10 bases and J 3 bases, with 18 bases left between them. The CDR3 extends over 14 amino acids. CDR1 is MNHEY and CDR2 is SVGAGI in the germline V gene. The DNA for the CDR3 is TGTGCCACAAAAAGATATACAGAGGACTATGGCTACACCTTC. This translates into CATKRYTEDYGYTF.

This chain links TRBV5-1 with TRBJ2-3, with no clear D. There are 16 residues in the CDR3. Trimming cost V 0 bases and J 3 bases, with 14 bases left between them. Per germline, CDR1 SGHRS and CDR2 YFSETQ. CDR3 sequence: CASSLGQLIGTDTQYF. The CDR3 DNA reads as TGCGCCAGCAGCTTGGGGCAGTTGATAGGAACAGATACGCAGTATTTT.

This clone is a singleton in its sample. The chain uses TRBV4-2 and TRBJ2-5; D might be TRBD1 (5 bases). The length of the CDR3 is 14 residues. The V end was cut by 4 bases, the J end by 5 bases, with 14 bases between. Germline V gene data show CDR1 as LGHNA and CDR2 as YNFKEQ. CDR3 in amino acids: CASSPFDSWETQYF. The DNA for the CDR3 is TGTGCCAGCAGCCCATTTGACAGTTGGGAGACCCAGTACTTC.

V gene TRBV7-3 combines with J gene TRBJ1-1; D remains unclear. The CDR3 has 14 residues. V gave up 5 bases and J gave up 0 bases, with 10 bases separating them. Germline loops: CDR1 SGHTA, CDR2 FQGTGA. In nucleotides, the CDR3 is TGTGCCAGCAGCCTAGGACCGCTGAACACTGAAGCTTTCTTT. It codes for CASSLGPLNTEAFF.

V and J are TRBV12-5 and TRBJ1-1; D ambiguous. Germline CDR1 LGHNT, CDR2 FRNRAP. This CDR3 comprises 13 residues. Trimming took off 1 base at V and 3 bases at J, with 6 bases between the two ends. CDR3 DNA: TGTGCTAGTGGTTTGGAGGCCCACACTGAAGCTTTCTTT. Protein: CASGLEAHTEAFF.

Comments on this clone: Mismatch with germline at one junction end may stem from a read error. The V and J genes are TRBV7-2 and TRBJ2-7, with 7 nucleotides matching TRBD2. Per germline, CDR1 SGHTA and CDR2 FQGNSA. CDR3 length equals 14 residues. The CDR3: CPRALAEDFYEQYF. CDR3 sequence (DNA): TGCCCCCGGGCCCTAGCGGAGGACTTCTACGAGCAGTACTTC.

This chain links TRBV11-3 with TRBJ1-3, with D possibly being TRBD1 (5 bases). The V gene lost 2 bases and the J gene lost 2 bases, with 7 bases spanning the gap. The CDR3 covers 14 residues. Germline V gives CDR1 SGHNT, CDR2 YENEEA. CDR3 in amino acids: CASSLIRAGNTIYF. For the CDR3, the DNA is TGTGCCAGCAGCTTAATCAGGGCTGGAAACACCATATATTTT.

This clone showed up just a few times. This chain connects TRBV11-3 to TRBJ2-1; no firm D call. This CDR3 is 14 amino acids long. V was clipped by 5 bases and J by 2 bases, with 10 bases between them. The germline V gene encodes CDR1 SGHNT and CDR2 YENEEA. CDR3 DNA sequence: TGTGCCAGCAGCGCCGGTGGTACCTACAATGAGCAGTTCTTC. This translates into CASSAGGTYNEQFF.

V is TRBV7-9 and J is TRBJ2-1, with D hard to call. V lost 6 bases and J 0 bases, leaving 18 bases between the germline ends. CDR1 and CDR2 from the germline V gene are SEHNR and FQNEAQ (reference sequence). The CDR3 runs 17 residues. The CDR3, as DNA: TGTGCCAGCAGTTTACCGCGCAGACTGAGCTCCTACAATGAGCAGTTCTTC. Amino acid sequence: CASSLPRRLSSYNEQFF.

The CDR3 nucleotides read TGCAGCGTCGATGGGACGGGCGGCGAGCAGTACTTC. It yields the protein CSVDGTGGEQYF. The chain has TRBV29-1 and TRBJ2-7; tentatively, D is TRBD1 or TRBD2 (5 bases each). CDR3 length: 12 amino acids. The V end lost 6 bases, the J end lost 6 bases, and 15 bases lay between the germline ends. CDR1 and CDR2 (germline): SQVTM, ANQGSEA.

There are many counts of this clone. The J gene is TRBJ1-1, the V gene TRBV2; D perhaps matches TRBD1 (6 bases). The V end lost 0 bases, the J end lost 1 base, and 18 bases lay between the germline ends. CDR1 SNHLY and CDR2 FYNNEI come from the germline V gene. This CDR3 spans 18 amino acids. CDR3 region: CASSEAVWRGGPNTEAFF. In DNA, the CDR3 is TGTGCCAGCAGTGAAGCGGTGTGGCGGGGGGGGCCGAACACTGAAGCTTTCTTT.

The chain carries TRBV7-3 and TRBJ2-5; D possibly uses TRBD1 or TRBD2 (6 bases each). Germline V gives CDR1 SGHTA, CDR2 FQGTGA. V was cut by 1 base and J by 5 bases, with 11 bases left in between. The CDR3 is made up of 14 amino acids. In DNA, the CDR3 is TGTGCCAGCAGCTTAAGTGGGGGGCCTGAGACCCAGTACTTC. This sequence encodes CASSLSGGPETQYF.

The chain recombines TRBV11-2 with TRBJ2-5; no firm D call. The CDR3 length is 14 residues. Trimming pared 5 bases from V and 7 bases from J, leaving 17 bases between. The germline V gene has CDR1 SGHAT and CDR2 FQNNGV. CDR3 region: CASSPIRQVGTQYF. The CDR3 DNA follows: TGTGCCAGCAGCCCTATTCGGCAGGTGGGGACCCAGTACTTC.

The chain employs TRBV5-1 and TRBJ1-1; the D is unclear. Germline CDR1 is SGHRS and CDR2 is YFSETQ. The V end lost 0 bases, the J end lost 4 bases, and 7 bases lay between the germline ends. This CDR3 has 13 amino acids. The CDR3 region is CASSLGGGTEAFF. CDR3 DNA: TGCGCCAGCAGCTTGGGAGGAGGCACTGAAGCTTTCTTT.

The chain carries TRBV6-6 and TRBJ2-1, with TRBD2 matching over 8 bases. Germline V gives CDR1 MNHNY, CDR2 SVGAGI (reference sequence). The CDR3 spans 14 residues. The trim removed 7 bases at V and 7 bases at J, leaving 9 bases unmatched. Here the CDR3 reads CASKGSGGLNEQFF. In DNA form, the CDR3 reads TGTGCCAGCAAAGGTTCGGGAGGGCTTAATGAGCAGTTCTTC.

This clone was found once. The gene calls are TRBV19 and TRBJ2-2; 9 bases are a match to TRBD2. V dropped 6 bases and J dropped 2; count of bases not matched to a gene: 7. Looked up from germline, CDR1 is LNHDA and CDR2 is SQIVND (reference sequence). The CDR3 length is 16 residues. The chain's CDR3 is CASRILAGTNTGELFF. The CDR3 DNA follows: TGTGCCAGTAGAATTCTAGCGGGGACCAACACCGGGGAGCTGTTTTTT.

This clone was observed a handful of times. This rearrangement joins TRBV18 to TRBJ2-3; D unresolved. This CDR3 contains 16 residues. Germline V gene data show CDR1 as KGHSH and CDR2 as LQKENI. V lost 0 bases and J lost 0, with 10 bases in between. This chain's CDR3 is CASSPPSGVSTDTQYF. Written as DNA, the CDR3 is TGTGCCAGCTCACCACCCTCTGGGGTTAGCACAGATACGCAGTATTTT.

The rearrangement uses TRBV5-1 and TRBJ2-2; 9 bases are shared with TRBD1. The CDR3 extends over 16 amino acids. V was clipped by 4 bases and J by 3 bases; unmatched bases: 7. The germline V gene encodes CDR1 SGHRS and CDR2 YFSETQ. CDR3 loop: CASSVTGTGYTGELFF. Written as DNA, the CDR3 is TGCGCCAGCAGCGTTACCGGGACAGGGTACACCGGGGAGCTGTTTTTT.

The J gene is TRBJ1-3, the V gene TRBV5-1; no clear D gene. The germline V and J ends were trimmed by 6 bases and 0 bases, with 13 bases remaining between them. CDR1 and CDR2 from the germline V gene are SGHRS and YFSETQ. The length of the CDR3 is 15 residues. The CDR3 sequence: CASTHNSGSGNTIYF. CDR3 DNA sequence: TGCGCCAGCACCCATAACAGTGGCTCTGGAAACACCATATATTTT.